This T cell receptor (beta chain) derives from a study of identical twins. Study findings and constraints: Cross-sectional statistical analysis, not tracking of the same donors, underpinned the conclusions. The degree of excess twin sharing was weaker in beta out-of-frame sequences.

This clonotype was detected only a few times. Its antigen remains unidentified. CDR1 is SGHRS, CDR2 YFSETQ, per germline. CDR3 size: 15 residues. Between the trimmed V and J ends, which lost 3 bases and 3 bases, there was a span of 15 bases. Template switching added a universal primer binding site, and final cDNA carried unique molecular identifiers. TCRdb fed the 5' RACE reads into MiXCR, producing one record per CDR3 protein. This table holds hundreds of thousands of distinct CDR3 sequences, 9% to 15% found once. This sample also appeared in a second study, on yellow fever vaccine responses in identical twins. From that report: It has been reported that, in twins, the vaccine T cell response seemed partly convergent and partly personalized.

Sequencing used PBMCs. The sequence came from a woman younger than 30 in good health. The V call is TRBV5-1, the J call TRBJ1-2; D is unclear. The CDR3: CASSSDGLEYYGYTF. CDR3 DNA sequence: TGCGCCAGCAGCTCGGACGGGTTGGAGTACTATGGCTACACCTTC.